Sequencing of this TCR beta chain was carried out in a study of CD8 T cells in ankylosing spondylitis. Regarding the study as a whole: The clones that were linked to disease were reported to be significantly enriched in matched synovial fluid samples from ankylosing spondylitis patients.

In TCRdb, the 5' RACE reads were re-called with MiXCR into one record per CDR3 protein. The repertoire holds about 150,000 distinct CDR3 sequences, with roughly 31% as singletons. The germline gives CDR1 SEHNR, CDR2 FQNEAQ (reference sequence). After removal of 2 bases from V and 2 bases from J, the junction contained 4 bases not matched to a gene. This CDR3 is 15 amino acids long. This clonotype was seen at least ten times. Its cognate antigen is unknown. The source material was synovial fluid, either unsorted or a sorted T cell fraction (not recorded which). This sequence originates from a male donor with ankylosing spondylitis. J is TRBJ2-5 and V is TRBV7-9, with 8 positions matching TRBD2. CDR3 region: CASSLWPGGQETQYF. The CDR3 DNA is TGTGCCAGCAGCTTATGGCCGGGAGGGCAAGAGACCCAGTACTTC.